This TCR beta chain emerged from a study of cytomegalovirus exposure and HLA in healthy donors. PCR was performed using 60 Vbeta and 13 Jbeta primers. Profiled with immunoSEQ multiplex PCR; TCRdb holds only in-frame clones, not every one. Found here are about 170,000 clones, 85% of them singletons; the top ten hold 1%. Notes on the study in general: 164 TCR beta chains were listed as cytomegalovirus-associated.

Turning to this clone: Its antigen is currently unknown.

The sequenced sample consisted of PBMCs. The receptor's source is a boy younger than 10 in good health and CMV-seronegative.

CDR3 coding DNA: TGTGCCAGCAGTTTATCGTTCGCTAGCGTCTACGAGCAGTACTTC. Translation gives CASSLSFASVYEQYF. The V gene is TRBV27, the J gene TRBJ2-7, with D possibly matching TRBD2 (6 bases). V lost 0 bases to trimming and J lost 3 bases, with 12 bases between them. Per the germline V gene, CDR1 is MNHEY and CDR2 is SMNVEV (reference sequence). The CDR3 is 15 residues long.